Below are 10 T cell receptor beta chains sequenced from a single sample in a study of shared clonotypes between healthy human individuals (dated by TCRdb to the early 2020s). For the CD8 naive samples, CD45RO-negative cells were positively selected for CCR7, yielding a CD45RA+CCR7+ population from which TemRA cells were excluded. The method behind the library was the immunoSEQ multiplex PCR assay. TCRdb mirrors the immuneACCESS table, restricted to in-frame sequences. Some clones are absent from its copies; in checked studies, under half trace to an unresolved V gene, and the reason for the others is unknown. In all, the sample holds under 700,000 clones, and 85% to 95% of those were seen once. The ten biggest clones cover 0.11% of the sample. Sequencing used naive CD8+ T cells sorted from blood. Per the publication, the cell subset or site label means: CD45RA+CCR7+. The receptors originated from a woman aged 25 to 39 in good health.

On this clone itself: The same CDR3 is also encoded by other DNA sequences in this sample. This chain links TRBV9 with TRBJ1-1; the D is unclear. This CDR3 spans 15 amino acids. Looked up from germline, CDR1 is SGDLS and CDR2 is YYNGEE. V was pared by 0 bases and J by 0 bases, with 9 bases between. The CDR3 coding sequence is TGTGCCAGCAGCGTAGGCACGCTAATGAACACTGAAGCTTTCTTT. Encoded protein: CASSVGTLMNTEAFF. Combining the CDR3 with reference TRBV9 and TRBJ1-1 gives the whole variable domain DSGVTQTPKHLITATGQRVTLRCSPRSGDLSVYWYQQSLDQGLQFLIQYYNGEERAKGNILERFSAQQFPDLHSELNLSSLELGDSALYFCASSVGTLMNTEAFFGQGTRLTVV.

The CDR3 is CASSAPRLETQYF. CDR3 bases: TGTGCCAGCAGCGCCCCGCGCTTAGAGACCCAGTACTTC. The V gene is TRBV9, the J gene TRBJ2-5; the D is unclear. Trimming pared 3 bases from V and 4 bases from J, leaving 10 bases between. In germline, CDR1 is SGDLS, CDR2 YYNGEE. CDR3 length: 13 residues.

The chain joins TRBV19 to TRBJ2-1, with D unresolved. This CDR3 spans 14 amino acids. Germline loops: CDR1 LNHDA, CDR2 SQIVND (reference sequence). The V and J ends lost 7 bases and 4 bases respectively, with 14 bases between them. CDR3 in DNA: TGTGCCAGTAATCCGGGTGGGGTTTACAATGAGCAGTTCTTC. Protein product: CASNPGGVYNEQFF.

As DNA, the CDR3 is TGTGCCAGCAGCTTAACCGGGGAAACTAACTATGGCTACACCTTC. The encoded protein is CASSLTGETNYGYTF. The rearrangement joins TRBV11-2 to TRBJ1-2; D remains ambiguous. The CDR3 has 15 amino acids. Germline V gives CDR1 SGHAT, CDR2 FQNNGV. Trimming left V 2 bases short and J 0 bases short, with 10 bases between.

The genes are TRBV19 and TRBJ2-7; D remains unclear. The V gene lost 1 base and the J gene lost 3 bases, with 13 bases spanning the gap. CDR1 and CDR2 from the germline V gene are LNHDA and SQIVND (reference sequence). The CDR3 is made up of 15 amino acids. CDR3 region: CASSIGAGGLYEQYF. CDR3 sequence (DNA): TGTGCCAGTAGTATAGGGGCCGGTGGGCTCTACGAGCAGTACTTC.

The rearrangement links TRBV4-1 to TRBJ2-1; 7 bases agree with TRBD1. The CDR3 runs 15 residues. Germline loops: CDR1 MGHRA, CDR2 YSYEKL. V shed 0 bases and J 7 bases; nucleotides not matched to a gene: 6. CDR3 sequence reads: CASSQDSGGGNEQFF. The DNA for the CDR3 is TGCGCCAGCAGCCAAGATTCAGGGGGTGGGAATGAGCAGTTCTTC.

V gene TRBV4-2 combines with J gene TRBJ2-5; TRBD2 aligns across 12 bases. There are 15 residues in the CDR3. The V gene end was trimmed by 4 bases and the J gene end by 5 bases; junction bases not matched to a gene: 5. The germline CDR1 and CDR2 sequences are LGHNA and YNFKEQ. The CDR3 sequence is CASSLRLAGAETQYF. CDR3 sequence (DNA): TGTGCCAGCAGCCTAAGACTAGCGGGAGCGGAGACCCAGTACTTC.

As for this clone: This sample includes further DNA sequences coding for the same CDR3. This rearrangement joins TRBV27 to TRBJ2-7; D perhaps matches TRBD2 (5 bases). This CDR3 region has 14 residues. V was trimmed by 6 bases and J by 2 bases, leaving 14 bases between them. The germline CDR1 and CDR2 sequences are MNHEY and SMNVEV (reference sequence). The CDR3 nucleotides are TGTGCCAGCAGCTCCGGACGGCGGGCCTACGAGCAGTACTTC. Amino acid sequence: CASSSGRRAYEQYF.

The chain combines TRBV7-8 with TRBJ2-5; D might be TRBD1 or TRBD2, each matching 5 bases. CDR1 and CDR2 from the germline V gene are SGHVS and FQNEAQ. V was shortened by 3 bases and J by 1 base, with 18 bases between the two germline ends. CDR3 size: 17 residues. The CDR3 DNA reads as TGTGCCAGCAGCTTCGGCCGAGGGGCGGCTTCCCAAGAGACCCAGTACTTC. This codes for CASSFGRGAASQETQYF.

The chain couples TRBV18 to TRBJ2-2, with TRBD1 as a possible D gene (6 bases). Trimming took 6 bases from V and 6 from J, leaving 17 bases between them. The CDR3 runs 15 residues. CDR1 KGHSH and CDR2 LQKENI come from the germline V gene. In DNA, the CDR3 is TGTGCCAGCTCCCTCGAAACAGGGATGTCCGGGGAGCTGTTTTTT. Translation: CASSLETGMSGELFF. Based on the CDR3 plus reference TRBV18 and TRBJ2-2, the full variable domain is NAGVMQNPRHLVRRRGQEARLRCSPMKGHSHVYWYRQLPEEGLKFMVYLQKENIIDESGMPKERFSAEFPKEGPSILRIQQVVRGDSAAYFCASSLETGMSGELFFGEGSRLTVL.